This T cell receptor (beta chain) was documented in a study of control samples from healthy donors and cancer patients. Sequencing used immunoSEQ multiplex PCR; TCRdb keeps in-frame clones, though not all of them. The table records tens of thousands of clones, approximately 96% of them present only once. On this clone: The junction and the germline gene differ at one end; a read error may be behind it.

The CDR3 sequence is 13 residues long. This TCR derives from a woman aged 30 to 39 in good health. The chain is built from TRBV12-3 or TRBV12-4 and TRBJ1-4, with 8 bases fitting TRBD1. Sequences were obtained from blood. As DNA, the CDR3 is TGTGCCAGCAGTTTAGCCATGGGCAGGGGGCGAACTTTT. It encodes CASSLAMGRGRTF.